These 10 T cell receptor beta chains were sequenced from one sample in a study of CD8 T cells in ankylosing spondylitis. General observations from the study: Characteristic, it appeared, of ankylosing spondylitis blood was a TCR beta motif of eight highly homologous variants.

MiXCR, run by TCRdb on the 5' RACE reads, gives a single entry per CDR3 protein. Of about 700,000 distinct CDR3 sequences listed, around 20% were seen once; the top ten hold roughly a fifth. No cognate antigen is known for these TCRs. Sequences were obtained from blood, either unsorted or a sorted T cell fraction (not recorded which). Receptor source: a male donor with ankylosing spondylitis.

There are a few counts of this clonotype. DNA of the CDR3: TGTGCCAGCAGTTTATCTTGGGGGGACCAGGGTAACTATGGCTACACCTTC. Amino acids: CASSLSWGDQGNYGYTF. This chain uses TRBV12-3 or TRBV12-4 with TRBJ1-2; maybe TRBD1 (5 bases). This CDR3 has 17 residues. With 2 bases removed from V and 1 base from J, the gap between germline ends came to 17 bases.

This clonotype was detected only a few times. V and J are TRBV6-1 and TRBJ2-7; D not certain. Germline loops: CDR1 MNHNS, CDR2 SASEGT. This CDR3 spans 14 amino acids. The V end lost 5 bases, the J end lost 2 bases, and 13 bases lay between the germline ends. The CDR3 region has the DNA TGTGCCAGCAGTACAGACAATGGGCCCTACGAGCAGTACTTC. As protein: CASSTDNGPYEQYF.

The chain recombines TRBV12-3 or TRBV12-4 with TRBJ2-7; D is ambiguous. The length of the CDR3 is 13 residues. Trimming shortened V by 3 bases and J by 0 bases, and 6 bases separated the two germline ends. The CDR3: CASSFGVSYEQYF. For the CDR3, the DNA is TGTGCCAGCAGTTTCGGCGTCTCCTACGAGCAGTACTTC.

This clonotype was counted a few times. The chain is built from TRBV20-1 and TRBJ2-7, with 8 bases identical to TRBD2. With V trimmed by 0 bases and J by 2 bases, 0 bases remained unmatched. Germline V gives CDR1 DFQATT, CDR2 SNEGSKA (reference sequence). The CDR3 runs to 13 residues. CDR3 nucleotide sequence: TGCAGTGCTAGAGAAGCGGGAGCCTACGAGCAGTACTTC. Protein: CSAREAGAYEQYF.

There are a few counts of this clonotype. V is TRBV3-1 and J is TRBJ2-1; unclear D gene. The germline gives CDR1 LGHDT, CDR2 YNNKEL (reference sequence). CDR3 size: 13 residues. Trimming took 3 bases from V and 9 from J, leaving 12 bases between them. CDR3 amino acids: CASSQTPGAEQFF. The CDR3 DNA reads TGTGCCAGCAGCCAGACCCCGGGTGCTGAGCAGTTCTTC.

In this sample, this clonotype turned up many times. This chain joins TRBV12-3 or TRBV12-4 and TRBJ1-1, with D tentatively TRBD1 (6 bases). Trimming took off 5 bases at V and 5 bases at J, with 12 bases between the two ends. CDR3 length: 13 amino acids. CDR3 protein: CASSAGASTEAFF. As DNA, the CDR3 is TGTGCCAGCAGTGCAGGGGCGAGTACTGAAGCTTTCTTT.

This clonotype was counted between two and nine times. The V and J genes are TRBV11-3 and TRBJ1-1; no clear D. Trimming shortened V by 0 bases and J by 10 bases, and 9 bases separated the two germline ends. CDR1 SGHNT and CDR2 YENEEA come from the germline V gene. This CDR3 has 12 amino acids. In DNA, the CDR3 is TGTGCCAGCAGCTTAGATCTGGCGGCAGCTTTCTTT. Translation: CASSLDLAAAFF.

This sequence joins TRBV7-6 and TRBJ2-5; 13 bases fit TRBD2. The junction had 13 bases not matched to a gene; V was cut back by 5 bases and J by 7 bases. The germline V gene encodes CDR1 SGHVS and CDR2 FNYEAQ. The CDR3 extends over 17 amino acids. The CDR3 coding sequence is TGTGCCAGCAGCCCCGTGACTAGCGGGGGGAGTATCGGGACCCAGTACTTC. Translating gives CASSPVTSGGSIGTQYF. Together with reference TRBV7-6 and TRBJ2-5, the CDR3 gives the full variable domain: GAGVSQSPRYKVTKRGQDVALRCDPISGHVSLYWYRQALGQGPEFLTYFNYEAQQDKSGLPNDRFSAERPEGSISTLTIQRTEQRDSAMYRCASSPVTSGGSIGTQYFGPGTRLLVL.

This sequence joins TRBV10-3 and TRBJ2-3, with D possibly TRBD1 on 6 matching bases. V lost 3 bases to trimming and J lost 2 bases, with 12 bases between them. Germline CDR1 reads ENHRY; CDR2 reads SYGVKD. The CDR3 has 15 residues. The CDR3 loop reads CAISDRGLDTDTQYF. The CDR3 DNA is TGTGCCATCAGTGACAGGGGTTTGGACACAGATACGCAGTATTTT.

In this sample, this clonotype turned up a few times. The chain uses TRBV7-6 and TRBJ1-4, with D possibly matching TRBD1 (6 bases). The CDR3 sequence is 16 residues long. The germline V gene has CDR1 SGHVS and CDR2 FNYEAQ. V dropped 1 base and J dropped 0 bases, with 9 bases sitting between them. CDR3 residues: CASSLERGSTNEKLFF. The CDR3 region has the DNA TGTGCCAGCAGCTTAGAAAGGGGGTCAACTAATGAAAAACTGTTTTTT.